A single sample gave rise to the 2 T cell receptor beta chains below, sequenced in a study of HIV-infected patients and healthy controls. cDNA was made from about 500 ng RNA using alpha and beta constant primers. Each of the alpha and beta chains got its own library through chain-specific third strand synthesis with indices. TCRdb fed the 5' RACE reads into MiXCR, producing one record per CDR3 protein. The sample shows about 15,000 distinct CDR3 sequences, roughly an eighth of them seen only once. Follow-up blood was drawn about 14 weeks, roughly three months, after antiretroviral therapy began. No cell fractionation was done, so the repertoire covers all unsorted peripheral blood T cells. The source was blood, collected during antiretroviral therapy. The receptors originated from an adult with HIV infection. The donor label of this sample is uncertain.

This clonotype was observed at least ten times. The chain links TRBV7-2 to TRBJ1-4; TRBD1 agrees at 8 bases. The CDR3 runs to 15 residues. CDR1 is SGHTA and CDR2 is FQGNSA in the germline V gene. J lost 7 bases, V lost 2 bases, and 6 bases had no gene match. CDR3 amino acids: CASSLSGQGREKLFF. CDR3 nucleotide sequence: TGTGCCAGCAGCTTAAGTGGACAGGGACGTGAAAAACTGTTTTTT.

This clonotype was counted many times. This chain links TRBV6-1 with TRBJ2-4; no definite D call. CDR3 length equals 15 residues. V lost 6 bases to trimming and J lost 1 base, with 13 bases between them. Looked up from germline, CDR1 is MNHNS and CDR2 is SASEGT. CDR3 nucleotides: TGTGCCAGCAGAGTGGTATCTTCTGCCAAAAACATTCAGTACTTC. Its translation: CASRVVSSAKNIQYF.